This T cell receptor (beta chain) derives from a study of T cells after yellow fever vaccination (dated by TCRdb to about 2019). Concerning the study at large: The SMART-Seq v4 Ultra Low Input RNA kit was used to prepare libraries from fractions with low cell numbers. To follow T-cell clones before and after both primary and booster YFV17D yellow fever vaccination, bulk TCR alpha and beta repertoires underwent longitudinal sequencing. Two healthy male donors, one aged 18 to 30 and one aged 30 to 40 years, made up the cohort. Bulk PBMC replicates and cell subsets were isolated from blood drawn at multiple timepoints before and after both primary and secondary immunization. Results and caveats for the whole study, not just this receptor: Because abundant contaminating clonotypes from the bulk population could be contained in FACS-sorted repertoires, computational filtering was required. The secondary T-cell response was found to be weaker but faster than the primary response, with a peak reached on day 5 rather than on day 15. After the booster, most of the clones that had expanded following primary vaccination were detected again (roughly 96% of CD4 and around 88% of CD8), which suggests that memory was broadly maintained. A small share of clonotypes was detected in both CD4 and CD8 compartments, with the overlap likely arising from convergent recombination. Because the study included only two donors, the extent to which the findings can be generalized is limited.

TCR cDNA was made using 5'RACE template switching, a step that added a universal primer site and unique molecular identifiers. cDNA synthesis was primed from both the TCR alpha and TCR beta constant segments. Library amplification involved two PCR steps, and the second step added sample barcodes and sequencing adapters. Libraries were sequenced on Illumina HiSeq 2500 (2x100 bp) or NovaSeq (2x150 bp). As for the original processing: Reads were demultiplexed and collapsed into UMI consensus sequences with MIGEC, and V(D)J alignment was performed with MiXCR. Vaccine-responding clonotypes were identified with edgeR using replicate PBMC samples, with FDR below 0.01 and a log2 fold change above 5 up to day 15 being required. Each bulk clonotype was labeled CD4 or CD8 based on which sequenced repertoire, CD4 or CD8, contained the clonotype at higher abundance. TCRdb passed the public sequencing reads through fastp at Q25 and MiXCR, retaining productive beta sequences. CDR3 protein duplicates are merged, each entry listing the most common genes and DNA. These V and J calls are TCRdb output, not the study's own analysis. This sample holds approximately 250,000 distinct CDR3 sequences; 6% to 8% were observed only once. Roughly 1% of the sample is taken by the ten largest.

This clonotype was observed a handful of times. Its antigen has not been determined. Per-nucleotide qualities are absent, and no much larger clonotype sits a single base away. Sample treatment or condition, as interpreted from the label and publication: live attenuated yellow fever vaccine strain. A standard Ficoll-Paque protocol was used to isolate PBMCs from peripheral blood. Dynabeads CD4 and CD8 positive selection kits were used to isolate the CD4 and CD8 T-cell fractions. TriZol was used to extract RNA from bulk PBMCs, from CD4 and CD8 fractions, and from dextramer-positive and dextramer-negative fractions. CDR3 length: 18 amino acids, cysteine to phenylalanine. The entry retains the CDR3 DNA only, 54 bases that are in frame from base 1. The germline V and J ends show losses of 3 bases and 2 bases respectively, and no gene match explains 13 bases of the junction. The germline V gene encodes CDR1 SGHRS and CDR2 YFSETQ.

The TCR sequence derives from a man aged 30 to 45 who received the YFV17D yellow fever vaccine. The chain couples TRBV5-1 to TRBJ2-7; 11 junctional bases match TRBD2. Specimen: CD4+ T cells sorted from PBMCs, collected on the day of the yellow fever booster vaccination. The nucleotide sequence reads TGCGCCAGCAGCTCCCCCGGGACTAGCGGACTTACGACCTACGAGCAGTACTTC. It codes for CASSSPGTSGLTTYEQYF.